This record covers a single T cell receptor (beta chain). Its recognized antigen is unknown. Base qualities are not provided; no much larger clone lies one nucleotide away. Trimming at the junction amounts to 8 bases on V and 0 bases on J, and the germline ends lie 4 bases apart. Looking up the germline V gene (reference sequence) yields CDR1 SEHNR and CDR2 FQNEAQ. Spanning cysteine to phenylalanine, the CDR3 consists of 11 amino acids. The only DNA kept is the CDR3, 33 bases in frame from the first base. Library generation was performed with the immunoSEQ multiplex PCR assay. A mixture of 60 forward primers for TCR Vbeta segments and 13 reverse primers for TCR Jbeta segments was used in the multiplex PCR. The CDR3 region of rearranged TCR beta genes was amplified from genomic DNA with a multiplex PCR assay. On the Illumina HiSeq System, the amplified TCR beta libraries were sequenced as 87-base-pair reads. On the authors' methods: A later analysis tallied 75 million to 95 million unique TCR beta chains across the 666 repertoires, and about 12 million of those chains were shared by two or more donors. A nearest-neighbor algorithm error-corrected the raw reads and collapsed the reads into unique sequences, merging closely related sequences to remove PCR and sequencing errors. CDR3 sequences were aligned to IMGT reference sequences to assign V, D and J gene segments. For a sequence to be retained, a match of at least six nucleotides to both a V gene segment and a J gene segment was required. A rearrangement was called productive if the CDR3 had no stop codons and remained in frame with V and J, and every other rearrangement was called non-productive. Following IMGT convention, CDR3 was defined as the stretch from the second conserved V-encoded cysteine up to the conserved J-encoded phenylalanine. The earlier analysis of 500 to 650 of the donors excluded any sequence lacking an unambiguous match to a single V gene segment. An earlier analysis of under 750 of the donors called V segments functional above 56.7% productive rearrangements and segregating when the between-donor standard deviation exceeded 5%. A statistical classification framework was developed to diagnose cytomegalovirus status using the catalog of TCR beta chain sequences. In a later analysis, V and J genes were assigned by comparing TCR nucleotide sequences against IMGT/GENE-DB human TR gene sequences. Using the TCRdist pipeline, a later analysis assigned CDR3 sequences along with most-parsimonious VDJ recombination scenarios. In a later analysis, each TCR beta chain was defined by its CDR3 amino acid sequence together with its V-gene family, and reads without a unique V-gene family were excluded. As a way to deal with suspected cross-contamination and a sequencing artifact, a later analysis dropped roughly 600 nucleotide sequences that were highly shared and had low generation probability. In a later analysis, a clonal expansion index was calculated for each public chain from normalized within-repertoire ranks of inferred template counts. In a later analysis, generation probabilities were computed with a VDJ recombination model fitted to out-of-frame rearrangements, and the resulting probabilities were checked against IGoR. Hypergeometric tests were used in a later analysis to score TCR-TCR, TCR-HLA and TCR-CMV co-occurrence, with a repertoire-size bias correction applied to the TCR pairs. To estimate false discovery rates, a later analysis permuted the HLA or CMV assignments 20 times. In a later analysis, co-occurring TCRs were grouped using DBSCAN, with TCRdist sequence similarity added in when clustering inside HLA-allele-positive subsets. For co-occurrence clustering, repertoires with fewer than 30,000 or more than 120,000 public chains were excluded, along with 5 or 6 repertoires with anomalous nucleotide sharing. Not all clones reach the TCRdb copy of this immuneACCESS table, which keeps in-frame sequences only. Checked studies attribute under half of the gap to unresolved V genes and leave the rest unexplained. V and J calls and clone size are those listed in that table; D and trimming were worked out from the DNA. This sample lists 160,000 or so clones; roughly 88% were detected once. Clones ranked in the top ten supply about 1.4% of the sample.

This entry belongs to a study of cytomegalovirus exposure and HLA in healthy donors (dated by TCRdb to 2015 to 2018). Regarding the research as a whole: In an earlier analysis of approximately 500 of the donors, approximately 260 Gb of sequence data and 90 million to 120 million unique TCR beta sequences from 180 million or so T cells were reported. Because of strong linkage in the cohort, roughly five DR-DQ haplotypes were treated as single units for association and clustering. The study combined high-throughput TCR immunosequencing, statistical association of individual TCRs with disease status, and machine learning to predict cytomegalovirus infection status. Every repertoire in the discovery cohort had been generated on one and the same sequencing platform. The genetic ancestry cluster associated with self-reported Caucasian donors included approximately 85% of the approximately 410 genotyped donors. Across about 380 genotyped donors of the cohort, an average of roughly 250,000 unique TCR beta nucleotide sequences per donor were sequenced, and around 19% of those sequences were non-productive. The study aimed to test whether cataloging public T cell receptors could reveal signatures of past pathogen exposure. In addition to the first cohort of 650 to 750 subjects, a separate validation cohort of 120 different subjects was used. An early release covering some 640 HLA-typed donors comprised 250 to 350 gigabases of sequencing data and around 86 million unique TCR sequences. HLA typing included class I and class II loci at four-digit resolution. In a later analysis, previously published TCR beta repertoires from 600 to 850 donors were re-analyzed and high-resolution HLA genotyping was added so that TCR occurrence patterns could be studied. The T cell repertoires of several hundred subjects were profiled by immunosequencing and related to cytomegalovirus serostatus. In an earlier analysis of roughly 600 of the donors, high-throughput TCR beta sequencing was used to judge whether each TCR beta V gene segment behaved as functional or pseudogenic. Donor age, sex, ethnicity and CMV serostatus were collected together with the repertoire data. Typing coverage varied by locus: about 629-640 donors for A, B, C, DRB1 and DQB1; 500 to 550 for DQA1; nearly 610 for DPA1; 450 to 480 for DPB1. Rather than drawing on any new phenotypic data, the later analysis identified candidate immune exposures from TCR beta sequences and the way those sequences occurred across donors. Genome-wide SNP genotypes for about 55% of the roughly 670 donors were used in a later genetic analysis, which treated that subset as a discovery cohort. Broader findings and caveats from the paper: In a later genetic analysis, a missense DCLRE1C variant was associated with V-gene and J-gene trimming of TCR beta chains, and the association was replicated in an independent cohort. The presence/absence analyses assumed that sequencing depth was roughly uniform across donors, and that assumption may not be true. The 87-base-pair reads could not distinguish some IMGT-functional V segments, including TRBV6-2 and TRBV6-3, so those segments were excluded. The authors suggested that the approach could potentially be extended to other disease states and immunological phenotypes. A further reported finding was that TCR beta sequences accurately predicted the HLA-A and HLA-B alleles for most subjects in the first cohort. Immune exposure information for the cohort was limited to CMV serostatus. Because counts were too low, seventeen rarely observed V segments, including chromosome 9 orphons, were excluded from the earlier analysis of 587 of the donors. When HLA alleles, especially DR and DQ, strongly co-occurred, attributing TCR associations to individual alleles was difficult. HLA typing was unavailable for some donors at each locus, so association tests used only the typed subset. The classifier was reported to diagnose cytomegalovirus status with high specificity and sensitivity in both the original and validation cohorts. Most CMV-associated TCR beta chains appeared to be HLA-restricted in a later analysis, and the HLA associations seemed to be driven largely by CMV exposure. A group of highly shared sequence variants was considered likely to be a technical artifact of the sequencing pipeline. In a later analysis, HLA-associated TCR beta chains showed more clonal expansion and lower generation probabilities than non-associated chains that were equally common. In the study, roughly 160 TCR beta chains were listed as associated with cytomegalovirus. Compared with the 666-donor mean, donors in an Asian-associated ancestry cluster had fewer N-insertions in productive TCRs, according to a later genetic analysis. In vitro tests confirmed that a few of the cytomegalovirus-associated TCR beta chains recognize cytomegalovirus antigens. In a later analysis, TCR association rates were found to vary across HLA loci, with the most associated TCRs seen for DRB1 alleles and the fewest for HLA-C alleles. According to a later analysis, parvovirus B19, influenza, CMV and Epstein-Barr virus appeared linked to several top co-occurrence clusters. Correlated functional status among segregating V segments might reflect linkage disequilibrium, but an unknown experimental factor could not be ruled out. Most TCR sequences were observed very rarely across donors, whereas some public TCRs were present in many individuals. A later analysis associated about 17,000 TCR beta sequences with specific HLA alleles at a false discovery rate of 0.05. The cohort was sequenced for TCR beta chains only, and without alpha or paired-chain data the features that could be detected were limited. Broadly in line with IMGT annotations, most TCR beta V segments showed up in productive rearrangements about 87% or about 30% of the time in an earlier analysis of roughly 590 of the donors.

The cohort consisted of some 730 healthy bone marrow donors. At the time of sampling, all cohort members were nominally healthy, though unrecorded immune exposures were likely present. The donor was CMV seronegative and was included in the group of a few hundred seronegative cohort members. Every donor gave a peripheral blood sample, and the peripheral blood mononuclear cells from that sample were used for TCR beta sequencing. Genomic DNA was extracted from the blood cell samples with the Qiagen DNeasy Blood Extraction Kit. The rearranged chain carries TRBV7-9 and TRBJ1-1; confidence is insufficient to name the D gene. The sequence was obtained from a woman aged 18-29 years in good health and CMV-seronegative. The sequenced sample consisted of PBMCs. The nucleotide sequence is TGTGCCAGCCTTCTGAACACTGAAGCTTTCTTT. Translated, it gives CASLLNTEAFF.